This T cell receptor beta chain was sequenced during a study of CD8 T cells in ankylosing spondylitis. Findings of the study overall: Significantly higher representation of disease-linked clones was reported for matched ankylosing spondylitis synovial fluid. Past studies reported some motif variants in reactive arthritis synovial fluid and blood. Blood of patients with ankylosing spondylitis appeared to be characterized by a TCR beta motif of eight or nine highly homologous variants. Disease-linked clones bore a CD8+ phenotype, appearing relatively rarely in peripheral blood.

A word on this clonotype: Its antigen is as yet unknown.

Germline assignment: CDR1 SGHNT and CDR2 YENEEA. V was clipped by 3 bases and J by 3 bases, with 11 bases between them. This CDR3 region has 15 residues. It was by quantitative 5'-RACE with molecular barcodes that TCR beta libraries were made. A single record per CDR3 protein comes from TCRdb applying MiXCR to the 5' RACE reads. The sample contains some 450,000 distinct CDR3 sequences, roughly 15% of which appear only once. This TCR came from a male donor with ankylosing spondylitis. Sample: blood, either unsorted or a sorted T cell fraction (not recorded which). This chain joins TRBV11-3 and TRBJ2-2; perhaps TRBD1 as D (5 bases). CDR3 DNA: TGTGCCAGCAGCTTCGAGGACATAGACACCGGGGAGCTGTTTTTT. Amino acids: CASSFEDIDTGELFF.